Detailed here is one T cell receptor (beta chain). This record belongs to a study of ipilimumab plus nivolumab after autologous stem cell transplantation. Overall study: Myeloma cases were transplant-naive high-risk or relapsed within 3 years post first autologous transplant.

The table came from immunoSEQ multiplex PCR; TCRdb's copy has only in-frame clones and leaves some out. Altogether 43,000 or so clones are present, 88% being singletons, with the ten largest covering less than 0.95%. The germline gives CDR1 SNHLY, CDR2 FYNNEI. Trimming took 8 bases from V and 4 from J; bases not matched to a gene: 7. This CDR3 contains 14 residues. Patients got ipilimumab 1 mg/kg beginning 14 to 28 days post-transplant. Through week 26, nivolumab 3 mg/kg IV was given weeks 1, 4, 7, 10, then biweekly. V is TRBV2 and J is TRBJ1-1; 10 bases map to TRBD1. The sample here was PBMCs, taken in a trial of ipilimumab plus nivolumab as post-transplant consolidation. This clonotype originated in a male donor with multiple myeloma. The CDR3 loop reads CASGGRTGGTEAFF. Here the CDR3 DNA reads TGTGCCAGCGGGGGCAGGACAGGGGGCACTGAAGCTTTCTTT.